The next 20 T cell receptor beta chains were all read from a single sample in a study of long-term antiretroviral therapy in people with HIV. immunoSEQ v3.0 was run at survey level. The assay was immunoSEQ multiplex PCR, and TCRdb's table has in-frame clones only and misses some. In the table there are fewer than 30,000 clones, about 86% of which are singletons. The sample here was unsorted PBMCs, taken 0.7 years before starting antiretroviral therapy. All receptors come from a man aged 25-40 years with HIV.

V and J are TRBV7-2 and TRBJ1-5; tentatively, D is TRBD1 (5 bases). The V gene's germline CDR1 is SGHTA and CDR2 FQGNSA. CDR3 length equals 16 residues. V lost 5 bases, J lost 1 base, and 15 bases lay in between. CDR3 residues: CASSLGTLASNQPQHF. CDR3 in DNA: TGTGCCAGCAGCCTCGGGACGTTGGCGAGCAATCAGCCCCAGCATTTT.

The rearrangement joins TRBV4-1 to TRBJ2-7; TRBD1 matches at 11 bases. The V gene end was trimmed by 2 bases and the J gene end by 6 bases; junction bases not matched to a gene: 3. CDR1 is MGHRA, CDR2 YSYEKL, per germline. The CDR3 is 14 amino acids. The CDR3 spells CASSQPGTGGEQYF. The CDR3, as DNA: TGCGCCAGCAGCCAACCCGGGACAGGGGGCGAGCAGTACTTC.

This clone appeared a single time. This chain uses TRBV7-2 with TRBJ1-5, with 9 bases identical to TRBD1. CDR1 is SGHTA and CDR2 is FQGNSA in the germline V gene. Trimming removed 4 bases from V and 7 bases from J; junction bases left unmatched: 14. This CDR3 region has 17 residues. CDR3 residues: CASSSAPLQGARQPQHF. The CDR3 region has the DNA TGTGCCAGCAGCTCTGCTCCACTACAGGGGGCACGGCAGCCCCAGCATTTT.

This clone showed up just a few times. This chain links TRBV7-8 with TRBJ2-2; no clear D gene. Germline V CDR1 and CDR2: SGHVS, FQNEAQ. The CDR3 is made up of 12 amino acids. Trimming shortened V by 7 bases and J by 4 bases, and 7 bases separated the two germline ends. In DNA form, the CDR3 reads TGTGCCAGCACAGCCAGCACCGGGGAGCTGTTTTTT. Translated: CASTASTGELFF.

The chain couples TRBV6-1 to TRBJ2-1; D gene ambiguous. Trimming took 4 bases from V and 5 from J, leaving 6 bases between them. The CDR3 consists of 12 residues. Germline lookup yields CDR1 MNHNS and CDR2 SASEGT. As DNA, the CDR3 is TGTGCCAGCAGTGTAATTAACAATGAGCAGTTCTTC. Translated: CASSVINNEQFF.

CDR3 nucleotides: TGTGCCAGCAGCGTAGGAGGGACTCGGGATGAGACCCAGTACTTC. Residues: CASSVGGTRDETQYF. The gene calls are TRBV9 and TRBJ2-5; TRBD2 might be the D (6 bases). The germline V gene has CDR1 SGDLS and CDR2 YYNGEE. This CDR3 contains 15 residues. Trimming removed 0 bases from V and 5 bases from J, with 14 bases in between.

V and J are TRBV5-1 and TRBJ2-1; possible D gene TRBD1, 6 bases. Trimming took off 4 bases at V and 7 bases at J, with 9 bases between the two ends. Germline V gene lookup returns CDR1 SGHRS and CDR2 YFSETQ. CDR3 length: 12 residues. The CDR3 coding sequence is TGCGCCAGCAGCCCAGGGGCGAATGAGCAGTTCTTC. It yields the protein CASSPGANEQFF. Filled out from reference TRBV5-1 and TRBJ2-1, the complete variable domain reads KAGVTQTPRYLIKTRGQQVTLSCSPISGHRSVSWYQQTPGQGLQFLFEYFSETQRNKGNFPGRFSGRQFSNSRSEMNVSTLELGDSALYLCASSPGANEQFFGPGTRLTVL.

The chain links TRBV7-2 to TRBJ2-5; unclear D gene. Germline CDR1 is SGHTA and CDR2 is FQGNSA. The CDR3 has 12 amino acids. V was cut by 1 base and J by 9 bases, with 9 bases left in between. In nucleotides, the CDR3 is TGTGCCAGCAGCTTAGGGGTCCCTCCCCAGTACTTC. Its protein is CASSLGVPPQYF.

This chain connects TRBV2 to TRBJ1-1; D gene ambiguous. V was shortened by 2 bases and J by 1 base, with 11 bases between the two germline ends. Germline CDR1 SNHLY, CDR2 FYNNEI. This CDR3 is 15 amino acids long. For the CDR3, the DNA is TGTGCCAGCAGTGAATTGACCCGGCGGAACACTGAAGCTTTCTTT. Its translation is CASSELTRRNTEAFF.

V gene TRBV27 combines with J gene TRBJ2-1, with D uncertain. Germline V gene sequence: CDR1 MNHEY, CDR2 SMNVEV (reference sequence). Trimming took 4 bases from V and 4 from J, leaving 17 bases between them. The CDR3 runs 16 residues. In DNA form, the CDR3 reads TGTGCCAGCAGTTCCACAAAGGCAGCCCCTTACAATGAGCAGTTCTTC. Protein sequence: CASSSTKAAPYNEQFF.

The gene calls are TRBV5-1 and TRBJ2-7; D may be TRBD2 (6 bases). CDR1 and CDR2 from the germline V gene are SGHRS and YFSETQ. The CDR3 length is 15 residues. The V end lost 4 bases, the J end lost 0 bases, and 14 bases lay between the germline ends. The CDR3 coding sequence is TGCGCCAGCAGCGGGGGACGGGGGAGCTCCTACGAGCAGTACTTC. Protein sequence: CASSGGRGSSYEQYF. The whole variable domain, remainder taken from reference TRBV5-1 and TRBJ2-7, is KAGVTQTPRYLIKTRGQQVTLSCSPISGHRSVSWYQQTPGQGLQFLFEYFSETQRNKGNFPGRFSGRQFSNSRSEMNVSTLELGDSALYLCASSGGRGSSYEQYFGPGTRLTVT.

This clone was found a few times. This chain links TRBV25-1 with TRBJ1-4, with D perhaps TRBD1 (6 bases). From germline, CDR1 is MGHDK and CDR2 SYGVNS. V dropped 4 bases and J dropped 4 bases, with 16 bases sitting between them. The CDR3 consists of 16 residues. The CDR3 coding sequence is TGTGCCAGCAGTGGGGGCATGGACAGAATTAATGAAAAACTGTTTTTT. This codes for CASSGGMDRINEKLFF.

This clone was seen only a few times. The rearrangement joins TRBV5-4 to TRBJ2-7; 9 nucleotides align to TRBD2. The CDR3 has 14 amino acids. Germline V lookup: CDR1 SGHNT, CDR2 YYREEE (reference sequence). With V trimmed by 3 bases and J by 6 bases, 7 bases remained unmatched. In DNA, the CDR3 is TGTGCCAGCAGCTCGCCGCGGGAGGGCCGCGAGCAGTACTTC. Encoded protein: CASSSPREGREQYF. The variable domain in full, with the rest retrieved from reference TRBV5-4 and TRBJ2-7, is ETGVTQSPTHLIKTRGQQVTLRCSSQSGHNTVSWYQQALGQGPQFIFQYYREEENGRGNFPPRFSGLQFPNYSSELNVNALELDDSALYLCASSSPREGREQYFGPGTRLTVT.

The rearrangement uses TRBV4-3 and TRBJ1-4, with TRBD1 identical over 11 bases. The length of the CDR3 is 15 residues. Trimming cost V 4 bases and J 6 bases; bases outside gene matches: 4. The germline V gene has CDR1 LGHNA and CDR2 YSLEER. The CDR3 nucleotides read TGCGCCAGCAGCCCCCCGGGACAGGGGGATGAAAAACTGTTTTTT. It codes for CASSPPGQGDEKLFF.

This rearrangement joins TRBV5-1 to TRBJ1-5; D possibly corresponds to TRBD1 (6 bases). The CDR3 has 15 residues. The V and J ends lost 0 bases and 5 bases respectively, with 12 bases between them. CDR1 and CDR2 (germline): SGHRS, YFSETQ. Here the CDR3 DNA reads TGCGCCAGCAGCTTGGAGAACAGGGTAGATCAGCCCCAGCATTTT. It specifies CASSLENRVDQPQHF.

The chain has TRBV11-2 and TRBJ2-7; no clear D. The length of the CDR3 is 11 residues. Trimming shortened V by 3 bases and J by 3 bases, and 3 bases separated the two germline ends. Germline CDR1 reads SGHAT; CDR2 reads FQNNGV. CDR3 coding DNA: TGTGCCAGCAGCTTGCACTACGAGCAGTACTTC. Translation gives CASSLHYEQYF.

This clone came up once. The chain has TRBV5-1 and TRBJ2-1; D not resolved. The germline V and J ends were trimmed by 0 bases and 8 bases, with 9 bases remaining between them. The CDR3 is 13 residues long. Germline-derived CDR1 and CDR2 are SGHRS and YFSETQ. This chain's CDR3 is CASSLVGDHEQFF. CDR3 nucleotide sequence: TGCGCCAGCAGCTTGGTTGGGGATCATGAGCAGTTCTTC.

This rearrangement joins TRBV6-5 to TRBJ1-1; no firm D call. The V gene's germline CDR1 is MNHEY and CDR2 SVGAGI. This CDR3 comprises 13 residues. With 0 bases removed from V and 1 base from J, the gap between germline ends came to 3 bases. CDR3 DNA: TGTGCCAGCAGTTACTCGGCGAACACTGAAGCTTTCTTT. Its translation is CASSYSANTEAFF.

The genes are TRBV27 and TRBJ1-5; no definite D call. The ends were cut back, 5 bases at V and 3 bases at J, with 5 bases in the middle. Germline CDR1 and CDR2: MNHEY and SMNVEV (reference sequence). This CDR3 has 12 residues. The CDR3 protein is CASSPPNQPQHF. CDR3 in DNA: TGTGCCAGCAGTCCCCCCAATCAGCCCCAGCATTTT.

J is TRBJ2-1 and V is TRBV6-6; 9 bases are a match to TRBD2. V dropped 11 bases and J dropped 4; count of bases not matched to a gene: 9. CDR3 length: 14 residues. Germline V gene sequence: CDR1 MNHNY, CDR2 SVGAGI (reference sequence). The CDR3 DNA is TGTGCCGGGGCGGGAGGGGGGCGGTACAATGAGCAGTTCTTC. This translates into CAGAGGGRYNEQFF.